The clone carrying this T cell receptor (beta chain) has ten or more counts. Its cognate antigen is unknown. The source of the sample is a study of blood T cells in healthy people across ages. A second 7 to 11 cycle PCR used barcoded and J-beta primers. TCRdb used MiXCR to reprocess the 5' RACE reads, holding one entry per CDR3 protein. The repertoire holds about 770,000 distinct CDR3 sequences, with around 45% as singletons. General study results and limits: Measured against age, TCR beta diversity per million T cells decreased in a roughly linear manner.

The CDR3 contains 16 residues. The V gene's germline CDR1 is ENHRY and CDR2 SYGVKD. V gave up 3 bases and J gave up 0 bases, with 14 bases separating them. This clonotype originated in a man aged 55-75 years in good health. Specimen: blood. This sequence joins TRBV10-3 and TRBJ2-5; no firm D call. The CDR3, as DNA: TGTGCCATCAGTGATACTGGATCTTTATACCAAGAGACCCAGTACTTC. It specifies CAISDTGSLYQETQYF.